Listed below are T cell receptor beta chains from one sample, sequenced in a study of blood T cell repertoires in COVID-19. Generated by immunoSEQ multiplex PCR, the TCRdb table keeps only in-frame clones and is missing some. Of 130,000 to 150,000 clones listed, around four fifths are singletons. The sample comprised peripheral blood. The receptors come from a woman aged 40 to 50 with active or convalescent COVID-19. Both conserved end residues are part of each CDR3. D genes are given only for firm matches. Expanded clones get a size class; other rows say once, few or many, or leave the size out.

j_call | v_call | clone_size | d_call | cdr3_nt | cdr3_aa
TRBJ2-2 | TRBV28 | - | TRBD2 | TGTGCCAGCACCAACCATCGCAGCGGGAGGACCGGGGAGCTGTTTTTT | CASTNHRSGRTGELFF
TRBJ2-2 | TRBV19 | - | - | TGTGCCAGTATCGCGGGCCGGGAGCTGTTTTTT | CASIAGRELFF
TRBJ2-3 | TRBV6-2/TRBV6-3 | few | TRBD2 | TGTGCCAGCAGTTACGCGGGAGGGCCAACAGATACGCAGTATTTT | CASSYAGGPTDTQYF
TRBJ1-3 | TRBV28 | - | TRBD1 | TGTGCCAGCAGTACGACAGGGGCGCGAATTGGAAACACCATATATTTT | CASSTTGARIGNTIYF
TRBJ2-7 | TRBV10-1 | few | TRBD2 | TGCGCCAGCAGTGAGTTGGGACTAGCGGGAGACGAGCAGTACTTC | CASSELGLAGDEQYF
TRBJ2-1 | TRBV2 | - | TRBD1 | TGTGCCAGCAGTGATCGGACAGGGCGGAATGAGCAGTTCTTC | CASSDRTGRNEQFF
TRBJ2-2 | TRBV18 | - | TRBD2 | TGTGCCAGCTCACCGCCCGGACTAGCGGGAGGTCACACCGGGGAGCTGTTTTTT | CASSPPGLAGGHTGELFF
TRBJ2-7 | TRBV10-1 | - | - | TGCGCCAGCAGTGAAGCCGAACCCCCCTACGAGCAGTACTTC | CASSEAEPPYEQYF
TRBJ1-6 | TRBV27 | - | TRBD1 | TGTGCCAGCAGTCCCCGGGACAGAGCTTCACCCCTCCACTTT | CASSPRDRASPLHF
TRBJ1-2 | TRBV30 | - | - | TGTGCCTGGAGCAGGACTTATTATGGCTACACCTTC | CAWSRTYYGYTF
TRBJ1-5 | TRBV18 | - | - | TGTGCCAGCTCACCCCGGGCAGGAGGAGGCAATCAGCCCCAGCATTTT | CASSPRAGGGNQPQHF
TRBJ2-1 | TRBV2 | once | TRBD2 | TGTGCCAGCAGCGCCCAACTAGCGGGGCTCTCCTACAATGAGCAGTTCTTC | CASSAQLAGLSYNEQFF
TRBJ1-6 | TRBV28 | - | - | TGTGCCAGCAGTTTGGGGACAAAAGTTTATAATTCACCCCTCCACTTT | CASSLGTKVYNSPLHF
TRBJ1-4 | TRBV28 | - | - | TGTGCCAGCAGCCCCATCGTGGGCGGGGTGTTTTTT | CASSPIVGGVFF
TRBJ1-1 | TRBV27 | few | - | TGTGCCAGCAGTTCGCGGGGGGCAGGGAACACTGAAGCTTTCTTT | CASSSRGAGNTEAFF
TRBJ1-1 | TRBV12-5 | few | - | TGTGCTAGTGCCGTGACAGGGAACACTGAAGCTTTCTTT | CASAVTGNTEAFF
TRBJ2-7 | TRBV5-1 | few | TRBD2 | TGCGCCAGCAGCCCCAGGACTAGCGGGAACTACGAGCAGTACTTC | CASSPRTSGNYEQYF
TRBJ1-3 | TRBV6-1 | - | TRBD1 | TGTGCCAGCAGTGCCCGGACAGGGTTAAGCTCTGGAAACACCATATATTTT | CASSARTGLSSGNTIYF
TRBJ1-4 | TRBV19 | - | TRBD1 | TGTGCCAGCAGGAGAGGCGGGACAGTGAATGAAAAACTGTTTTTT | CASRRGGTVNEKLFF
TRBJ2-6 | TRBV4-1 | - | - | TGCGCCAGCAGCCAAGCAGGGCCTGGGGCCAACGTCCTGACTTTC | CASSQAGPGANVLTF
TRBJ1-5 | TRBV6-5 | - | TRBD1 | TGTGCCAGCAGGCGGGAGGGGGCTAGCAATCAGCCCCAGCATTTT | CASRREGASNQPQHF
TRBJ1-1 | TRBV19 | - | - | TGTGCCAGTAGTATATCTGGGGGGGTGAACACTGAAGCTTTCTTT | CASSISGGVNTEAFF
TRBJ1-3 | TRBV5-8 | - | - | TGTGCCAGCAACTCTAAATGGGGGATTCAGGGGAGTTCTGGAAACACCATATATTTT | CASNSKWGIQGSSGNTIYF
TRBJ1-2 | TRBV28 | - | - | TGTGCCAGCACCTCACTCGGGTGGGACACTAGTAACTATGGCTACACCTTC | CASTSLGWDTSNYGYTF
TRBJ2-2 | TRBV4-2 | - | TRBD2 | TGTGCCAGCAGCCAAATAGGCCTAGCGGAGAACACCGGGGAGCTGTTTTTT | CASSQIGLAENTGELFF
TRBJ1-3 | TRBV5-4 | - | - | TGTGCCAGCAGCCAACAGGGCTACTCTGGAAACACCATATATTTT | CASSQQGYSGNTIYF